These T cell receptor beta chains were read from a single sample in a study of T cell repertoires in cytomegalovirus infection. TCRdb used MiXCR to reprocess the reads, holding one entry per CDR3 protein. The table has about 920,000 distinct CDR3 sequences, about 33% seen once. The antigens for these receptors are not known. The material sequenced was cultured CD8+ T cells from PBMCs, taken from culture after CMV antigen stimulation. The receptors were sampled from a human donor in good health (CMV status not recorded). Some clones in this sample may be carry-over from other donors' samples. The conserved cysteine and the conserved F or W are not part of the CDR3 here. Expanded clones get a size class; other rows say once, few or many, or leave the size out.

V gene | clone size | CDR3 protein
TRBV7-9 | NA | ASSSGTGPAF
TRBV5-6 | many | ASSILGTSGGEYREQF
TRBV12-3/TRBV12-4 | NA | ASIRGHTEAF
TRBV4-2 | once | VSSPAEFSYEQY
TRBV7-6 | few | ASSPLTSSSSYEQY
TRBV6-1 | NA | ASSEDVGTDTQY
TRBV15 | NA | ATSRESQLHGYT
TRBV27 | NA | ASSLSYSGNTEAF
TRBV27 | few | ASSADRGLGEQY
TRBV10-1 | few | ASSEVPGRSSYEQY
TRBV2 | NA | ASGGTSGDGYT
TRBV5-1 | NA | ASSQAGVAGNTGELF
TRBV2 | NA | ASSALAGGSTDTQY
TRBV7-6 | few | ASSQLGGRNTEAF
TRBV5-1 | NA | ASSLFRTGGLGDEQF
TRBV28 | few | ASSPGQTSTDTQY
TRBV12-3/TRBV12-4 | NA | ASSYQTGSTTDTQY
TRBV10-3 | NA | AISEGDINQPQH
TRBV4-1 | NA | ASSQEGGRRDAEQF
TRBV7-2 | NA | ASSWPGQGIYNEQF
TRBV11-3 | many | ASSLGTASYGYT
TRBV29-1 | NA | SVDQGARGYT
TRBV6-2/TRBV6-3 | NA | ASSPTSTGELF
TRBV2 | NA | ASPPEAF
TRBV7-2 | NA | ASSPDLGPAYEQY
TRBV6-1 | NA | ASSEARYNEQF
TRBV27 | few | ASRRTGRQETQY
TRBV25-1 | once | ASSDGGETYEQY
TRBV7-8 | many | ASSFWTGGRGGNQPQH
TRBV27 | few | ASSLIWAGQDSPLH
TRBV29-1 | NA | SVVAASGYEQY
TRBV13 | NA | ASSLDTSYEQY
TRBV24-1 | NA | ATSSGGYTGELF
TRBV6-5 | NA | ASSYGQADSPLH
TRBV2 | NA | ASSGPGQNNSPLH
TRBV7-2 | few | ASSLDGGGSPLH
TRBV29-1 | NA | SVDWTGTANYGYT
TRBV19 | NA | ASSIEERAPNTDTQY
TRBV7-2 | few | ASSTHWTVSGNTIY
TRBV27 | few | ASSLWGTSGGYEQF
TRBV5-6 | NA | ASSFPTGTGNTIY